The next 29 T cell receptor beta chains were all read from a single sample in a study of T cell repertoires in cytomegalovirus infection. TCRdb ran MiXCR on the reads and lists one entry per CDR3 protein. Of approximately 550,000 distinct CDR3 sequences listed, 16% are singletons. The material sequenced was CD8+ T cells from PBMCs. Source of these receptors: a human donor in good health (CMV status not recorded). Some clones in this sample may be carry-over from other donors' samples.

The V call is TRBV5-1, the J call TRBJ1-6; TRBD1 matches at 9 bases. CDR1 and CDR2 from the germline V gene are SGHRS and YFSETQ. This CDR3 contains 15 residues. V lost 0 bases and J lost 11; bases outside the gene matches: 6. DNA of the CDR3: TGCGCCAGCAGCTTGGAGACAGGGGGTCAGGCACCCCTCCACTTT. Protein sequence: CASSLETGGQAPLHF.

This clonotype was detected many times. The CDR3 loop is CASRQSTSASNTGELFF. In DNA form, the CDR3 reads TGTGCCAGCAGACAATCGACTAGCGCCTCGAACACCGGGGAGCTGTTTTTT. The chain employs TRBV12-3 or TRBV12-4 and TRBJ2-2; TRBD2 agrees at 8 bases. The CDR3 spans 17 residues. Trimming cost V 6 bases and J 0 bases; bases outside gene matches: 9.

In this sample, this clonotype turned up many times. The CDR3 nucleotides read TGTGCCAGTAGCCTCGTCGGGGAGAGCTCCTACGAGCAGTACTTC. Encoded protein: CASSLVGESSYEQYF. The gene calls are TRBV19 and TRBJ2-7; TRBD2 is a possible D gene (5 bases). The CDR3 has 15 residues. With 6 bases removed from V and 0 bases from J, the gap between germline ends came to 15 bases. CDR1 is LNHDA and CDR2 is SQIVND in the germline V gene (reference sequence).

This clonotype was counted between two and nine times. The rearrangement uses TRBV6-2 or TRBV6-3 and TRBJ2-1; 12 nucleotides agree with TRBD2. Germline V lookup: CDR1 MNHEY, CDR2 SVGEGT. V was pared by 4 bases and J by 9 bases, with 19 bases of the junction left unmatched. CDR3 length: 19 amino acids. The DNA of the CDR3 is TGTGCCAGCAGTTTACGCCAGGTGGGCTCTAGCGGGAGGGCCGGTGAGCAGTTCTTC. Its translation: CASSLRQVGSSGRAGEQFF.

This chain connects TRBV12-5 to TRBJ2-7; tentatively, D is TRBD2 (6 bases). V gave up 6 bases and J gave up 5 bases, with 14 bases separating them. The CDR3 runs 13 residues. Germline V lookup: CDR1 LGHNT, CDR2 FRNRAP. The CDR3 spells CASGQIAGNEQYF. CDR3 DNA: TGTGCTAGTGGACAAATTGCGGGGAACGAGCAGTACTTC.

This clonotype appeared many times. V gene TRBV7-9 combines with J gene TRBJ2-7; D unresolved. Germline CDR1 and CDR2: SEHNR and FQNEAQ (reference sequence). V was clipped by 3 bases and J by 2 bases, with 8 bases between them. The CDR3 contains 13 residues. The CDR3 nucleotides read TGTGCCAGCAGCTTTCCTTCCACCTACGAGCAGTACTTC. Translated: CASSFPSTYEQYF.

The chain carries TRBV27 and TRBJ1-2; 9 nucleotides line up with TRBD1. This CDR3 spans 13 amino acids. Germline CDR1 MNHEY, CDR2 SMNVEV (reference sequence). J was trimmed by 8 bases and V by 6 bases; bases with no gene match: 7. CDR3 DNA sequence: TGTGCCAGCAGCTTCGGGACAGGGACCGGCTACACCTTC. Translating it yields CASSFGTGTGYTF.

This clonotype has at least ten counts. The chain has TRBV7-9 and TRBJ1-6; perhaps TRBD1 as D (6 bases). Looked up from germline, CDR1 is SEHNR and CDR2 is FQNEAQ (reference sequence). The CDR3 extends over 16 amino acids. Trimming took 5 bases from V and 0 from J, leaving 11 bases between them. CDR3 sequence (DNA): TGTGCCAGCAGCGGCAGGGGTAGCTCCTATAATTCACCCCTCCACTTT. Translation gives CASSGRGSSYNSPLHF.

This clonotype was recorded at least ten times. The V call is TRBV10-3, the J call TRBJ2-7; weak D call: TRBD1 (8 bases). The CDR3 runs 14 residues. Trimming cost V 8 bases and J 4 bases, with 18 bases left between them. Germline V gene data show CDR1 as ENHRY and CDR2 as SYGVKD. The CDR3 DNA reads as TGTGCCATCGGGGGGGGACAGGAGGATTACGAGCAGTACTTC. Its protein product is CAIGGGQEDYEQYF.

The chain uses TRBV25-1 and TRBJ2-7; D is ambiguous. The CDR3 is 12 residues long. Germline V CDR1 and CDR2: MGHDK, SYGVNS. V was trimmed by 1 base and J by 5 bases, leaving 6 bases between them. CDR3 loop: CASSEFRNEQYF. As DNA, the CDR3 is TGTGCCAGCAGTGAATTTAGGAACGAGCAGTACTTC.

The chain recombines TRBV20-1 with TRBJ2-7, with 9 bases lining up with TRBD2. The trim removed 0 bases at V and 6 bases at J, leaving 9 bases unmatched. The CDR3 is 15 amino acids. CDR1 is DFQATT, CDR2 SNEGSKA, per germline (reference sequence). This chain's CDR3 is CSARDVATSGTEQYF. DNA for the CDR3: TGCAGTGCTAGAGATGTCGCGACTAGCGGAACCGAGCAGTACTTC.

This clonotype was seen more than once but under ten times. The V and J genes are TRBV19 and TRBJ1-1, with 7 positions matching TRBD1. Losses at the gene ends were 6 bases for V and 3 bases for J; bases not matched to a gene: 10. The CDR3 consists of 15 residues. Germline CDR1 and CDR2: LNHDA and SQIVND (reference sequence). The CDR3 region has the DNA TGTGCCAGTAGGCCTCTGGGACAGAAGGACACTGAAGCTTTCTTT. This sequence encodes CASRPLGQKDTEAFF.

The chain carries TRBV25-1 and TRBJ2-7; D gene unclear. Germline lookup yields CDR1 MGHDK and CDR2 SYGVNS. Trimming left V 4 bases short and J 3 bases short, with 10 bases between. This CDR3 comprises 13 residues. DNA for the CDR3: TGTGCCAGCAGTGGCCAGTTTTTCTACGAGCAGTACTTC. Translation gives CASSGQFFYEQYF.

The chain employs TRBV4-1 and TRBJ2-7; a weak D match, TRBD1 (5 bases). Germline V gene lookup returns CDR1 MGHRA and CDR2 YSYEKL. The CDR3 sequence is 17 residues long. The V end was cut by 0 bases, the J end by 0 bases, with 15 bases between. Here the CDR3 DNA reads TGCGCCAGCAGCCAAGAAGCGCAGGGTCTCTTCTCCTACGAGCAGTACTTC. Protein: CASSQEAQGLFSYEQYF.

This sequence joins TRBV27 and TRBJ2-1, with D possibly being TRBD1 (5 bases). Germline-derived CDR1 and CDR2 are MNHEY and SMNVEV (reference sequence). The CDR3 loop spans 14 amino acids. Trimming pared 2 bases from V and 3 bases from J, leaving 8 bases between. CDR3: CASSLSRDYNEQFF. CDR3 coding DNA: TGTGCCAGCAGTTTAAGCAGGGACTACAATGAGCAGTTCTTC.

This chain uses TRBV12-3 or TRBV12-4 with TRBJ1-2, with D possibly TRBD1 on 6 matching bases. CDR3 length equals 17 residues. V dropped 0 bases and J dropped 0 bases, with 14 bases sitting between them. The CDR3 loop reads CASSLAPTGTPNYGYTF. The CDR3 region has the DNA TGTGCCAGCAGTTTAGCCCCTACAGGGACCCCTAACTATGGCTACACCTTC.

The chain uses TRBV28 and TRBJ1-4; possible D gene TRBD1, 5 bases. The CDR3 consists of 18 residues. CDR1 MDHEN and CDR2 SYDVKM come from the germline V gene. Trimming pared 3 bases from V and 7 bases from J, leaving 24 bases between. DNA of the CDR3: TGTGCCAGCAGTTTTGGGCAAGGGGCGCGAAAGAGGGGTGAAAAACTGTTTTTT. Protein: CASSFGQGARKRGEKLFF.

Worth noting for this clonotype: A read error is likely, as this CDR3 ends without the conserved phenylalanine or tryptophan. V and J are TRBV13 and TRBJ2-7; TRBD2 matches at 8 bases. There are 15 residues in the CDR3. Germline CDR1 PRHDT, CDR2 FYEKMQ (reference sequence). Trimming removed 6 bases from V and 3 bases from J; junction bases left unmatched: 10. For the CDR3, the DNA is TGTGCCAGCAGGGACCGGACTAGCTATTACTACGAGCAGTACTCC. This sequence encodes CASRDRTSYYYEQYS.

This clonotype came up a few times. This chain uses TRBV28 with TRBJ2-1; either TRBD1 or TRBD2 may fit D (7 bases each). The germline gives CDR1 MDHEN, CDR2 SYDVKM. V was shortened by 6 bases and J by 0 bases, with 27 bases between the two germline ends. The CDR3 is 20 amino acids. CDR3 coding DNA: TGTGCCAGCAGCAACGACCAAGACAGGGCGGGGGAGAGCTCCTACAATGAGCAGTTCTTC. Its protein product is CASSNDQDRAGESSYNEQFF.

The J gene is TRBJ1-2, the V gene TRBV6-5; D is possibly TRBD1 (6 bases). Trimming cost V 6 bases and J 4 bases, with 12 bases left between them. The length of the CDR3 is 13 residues. Germline assignment: CDR1 MNHEY and CDR2 SVGAGI. In DNA form, the CDR3 reads TGTGCCAGCAGACTCGGACAGCGCTATGGCTACACCTTC. It is translated as CASRLGQRYGYTF.

Ten or more counts support this clonotype. This sequence joins TRBV7-2 and TRBJ2-1; 10 nucleotides match TRBD2. The length of the CDR3 is 16 residues. J was trimmed by 4 bases and V by 1 base; bases with no gene match: 4. Per the germline V gene, CDR1 is SGHTA and CDR2 is FQGNSA. The CDR3 protein is CASSLDGTSEYNEQFF. CDR3 in DNA: TGTGCCAGCAGCTTAGATGGGACTAGCGAATACAATGAGCAGTTCTTC. The full variable domain, in which reference TRBV7-2 and TRBJ2-1 provide the parts outside the CDR3, is GAGVSQSPSNKVTEKGKDVELRCDPISGHTALYWYRQSLGQGLEFLIYFQGNSAPDKSGLPSDRFSAERTGGSVSTLTIQRTQQEDSAVYLCASSLDGTSEYNEQFFGPGTRLTVL.

The genes are TRBV5-4 and TRBJ1-2; a possible D gene is TRBD1 (6 bases). The CDR3 extends over 16 amino acids. CDR1 and CDR2 (germline): SGHNT, YYREEE (reference sequence). V lost 4 bases to trimming and J lost 1 base, with 17 bases between them. The CDR3 region is CASSASDRSLNYGYTF. CDR3 nucleotide sequence: TGTGCCAGCAGCGCCTCCGACAGGAGCCTTAACTATGGCTACACCTTC.

On this clonotype itself: The junction departs from the called germline gene at one end, perhaps through a read error. J is TRBJ2-1 and V is TRBV7-4; perhaps TRBD2 as D (5 bases). The CDR3 extends over 16 amino acids. Germline V gene lookup returns CDR1 SGHVT and CDR2 SQSDAQ. The chain's CDR3 is CASSPGLRSAYNDQFF. The DNA of the CDR3 is TGTGCAAGCAGCCCCGGACTTAGATCCGCCTACAATGATCAGTTCTTC. The variable domain in full, with the rest retrieved from reference TRBV7-4 and TRBJ2-1, is GAGVSQSPRYKVAKRGRDVALRCDSISGHVTLYWYRQTLGQGSEVLTYSQSDAQRDKSGRPSGRFSAERPERSVSTLKIQRTEQGDSAVYLCASSPGLRSAYNDQFFGPGTRLTVL.

This clonotype was recorded at least ten times. V and J are TRBV4-1 and TRBJ2-2; no clear D. Trimming shortened V by 0 bases and J by 6 bases, and 20 bases separated the two germline ends. Germline lookup yields CDR1 MGHRA and CDR2 YSYEKL. This CDR3 spans 18 amino acids. In DNA, the CDR3 is TGCGCCAGCAGCCAAGATAAGTCCCGGGTACCCGGTGCCGGGGAGCTGTTTTTT. Its protein is CASSQDKSRVPGAGELFF.

This clonotype has ten or more counts. The chain carries TRBV7-9 and TRBJ2-7, with TRBD2 identical over 7 bases. Germline trimming cut 4 bases from V and 6 bases from J; bases unmatched to any gene: 18. From germline, CDR1 is SEHNR and CDR2 FQNEAQ (reference sequence). The CDR3 has 17 residues. This chain's CDR3 is CASSSTFTSAMPSEQYF. The CDR3 DNA is TGTGCCAGCAGCTCAACCTTCACTAGCGCTATGCCGTCCGAGCAGTACTTC.

The rearrangement joins TRBV27 to TRBJ2-2; 7 bases agree with TRBD2. There are 14 residues in the CDR3. The trim removed 5 bases at V and 2 bases at J, leaving 2 bases unmatched. Germline assignment: CDR1 MNHEY and CDR2 SMNVEV (reference sequence). CDR3: CASSSGINTGELFF. DNA of the CDR3: TGTGCCAGCAGTAGCGGGATAAACACCGGGGAGCTGTTTTTT.

This clonotype turned up a few times. This rearrangement joins TRBV27 to TRBJ2-7; possible D gene TRBD2, 7 bases. Germline V lookup: CDR1 MNHEY, CDR2 SMNVEV (reference sequence). The V gene lost 6 bases and the J gene lost 7 bases, with 22 bases spanning the gap. The length of the CDR3 is 15 residues. The CDR3 is CASRSPGAGASEQYF. The CDR3 DNA is TGTGCCAGCAGGTCTCCCGGGGCGGGGGCGTCAGAGCAGTACTTC.

The chain is built from TRBV20-1 and TRBJ2-7; 9 positions agree with TRBD2. CDR3 length equals 15 residues. Trimming cost V 0 bases and J 2 bases; bases outside gene matches: 5. Germline V gene data show CDR1 as DFQATT and CDR2 as SNEGSKA (reference sequence). The CDR3 reads CSARDPTSGTYEQYF. DNA of the CDR3: TGCAGTGCTAGAGACCCGACTAGCGGAACCTACGAGCAGTACTTC.

At least ten counts were recorded for this clonotype. This chain uses TRBV11-2 with TRBJ1-2, with D perhaps matching TRBD1 (5 bases). Trimming took off 1 base at V and 5 bases at J, with 11 bases between the two ends. This CDR3 has 14 residues. The V gene's germline CDR1 is SGHAT and CDR2 FQNNGV. CDR3 coding DNA: TGTGCCAGCAGCTTAGTCGCAGGGCCATATGGCTACACCTTC. This codes for CASSLVAGPYGYTF.